This T cell receptor beta chain was sequenced for a study of response to subunit inactivated influenza vaccine. Study-wide results and limits: Only a handful of new T cells, the authors suggested, are recruited with each seasonal influenza vaccination.

From germline, CDR1 is LGHNA and CDR2 YSLEER. The CDR3 extends over 17 amino acids. V shed 0 bases, J shed 5 bases, and the junction held 8 bases outside the gene matches. This clonotype was counted between two and nine times. The antigen is unknown. TCRdb independently ran MiXCR on the RT-PCR reads; one entry per CDR3 protein. The sample includes 630,000 or so distinct CDR3 sequences, more than 15% seen only once; the top ten take around a tenth. The sequencing here drew on PBMCs from blood, taken approximately 13 days after vaccination. The chain couples TRBV4-3 to TRBJ2-1, with TRBD2 matching 9 bases. The source of this sequence is a man aged 45 to 65 who received an inactivated influenza vaccine. The CDR3 DNA reads TGCGCCAGCAGCCAAGATGGGGATAGCGGGGGTGACAATGAGCAGTTCTTC. Amino acids: CASSQDGDSGGDNEQFF.